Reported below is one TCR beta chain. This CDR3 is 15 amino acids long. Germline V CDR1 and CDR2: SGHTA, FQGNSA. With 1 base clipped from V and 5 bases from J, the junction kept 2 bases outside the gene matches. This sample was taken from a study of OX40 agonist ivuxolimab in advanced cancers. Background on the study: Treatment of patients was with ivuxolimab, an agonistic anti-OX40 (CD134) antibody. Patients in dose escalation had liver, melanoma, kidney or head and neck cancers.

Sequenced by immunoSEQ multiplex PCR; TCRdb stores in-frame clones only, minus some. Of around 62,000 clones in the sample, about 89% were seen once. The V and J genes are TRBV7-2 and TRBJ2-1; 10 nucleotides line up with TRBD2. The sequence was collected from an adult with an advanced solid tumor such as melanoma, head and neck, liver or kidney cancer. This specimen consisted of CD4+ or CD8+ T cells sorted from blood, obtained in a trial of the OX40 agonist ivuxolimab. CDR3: CASSLVGTSDNEQFF. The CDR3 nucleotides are TGTGCCAGCAGCTTAGTTGGGACTAGCGACAATGAGCAGTTCTTC.